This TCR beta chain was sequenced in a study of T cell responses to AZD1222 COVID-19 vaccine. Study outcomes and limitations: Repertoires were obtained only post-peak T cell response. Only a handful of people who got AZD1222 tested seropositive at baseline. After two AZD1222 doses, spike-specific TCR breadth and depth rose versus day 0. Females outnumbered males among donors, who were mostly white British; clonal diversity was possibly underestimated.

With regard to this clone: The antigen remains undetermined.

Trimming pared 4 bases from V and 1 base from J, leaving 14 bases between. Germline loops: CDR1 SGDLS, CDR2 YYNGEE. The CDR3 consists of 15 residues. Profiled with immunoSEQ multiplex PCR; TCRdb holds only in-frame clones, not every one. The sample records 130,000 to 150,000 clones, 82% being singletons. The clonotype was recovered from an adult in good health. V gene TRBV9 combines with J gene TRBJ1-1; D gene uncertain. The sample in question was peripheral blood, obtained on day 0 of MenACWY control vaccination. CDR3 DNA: TGTGCCAGCAGCCCCGGACCGAGTCAGAACACTGAAGCTTTCTTT. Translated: CASSPGPSQNTEAFF.